One sample yielded the 13 T cell receptor beta chains listed below, sequenced in a study of shared clonotypes between healthy human individuals. Profiling relied on immunoSEQ multiplex PCR, and the TCRdb table lists in-frame clones only, not all of them. The data hold about 470,000 clones, with 79% observed a single time. The source material was PBMCs. The source is a woman aged 40 to 55 in good health. Some clones in this sample may be carry-over from other donors' samples.

This chain links TRBV2 with TRBJ2-1; 10 bases agree with TRBD2. This CDR3 spans 14 amino acids. Germline CDR1 reads SNHLY; CDR2 reads FYNNEI. V lost 6 bases and J lost 5; bases outside the gene matches: 4. DNA for the CDR3: TGTGCCAGCAGGCGAGCGGGAGGGAACAATGAGCAGTTCTTC. It encodes CASRRAGGNNEQFF. The variable domain in full, completed from reference TRBV2 and TRBJ2-1, reads EPEVTQTPSHQVTQMGQEVILRCVPISNHLYFYWYRQILGQKVEFLVSFYNNEISEKSEIFDDQFSVERPDGSNFTLKIRSTKLEDSAMYFCASRRAGGNNEQFFGPGTRLTVL.

The J gene is TRBJ2-1, the V gene TRBV7-6, with D possibly matching TRBD2 (6 bases). The CDR3 extends over 16 amino acids. Per the germline V gene, CDR1 is SGHVS and CDR2 is FNYEAQ. V was clipped by 5 bases and J by 7 bases, with 21 bases between them. In DNA form, the CDR3 reads TGTGCCAGCAGCCCGCAGGGTCTTGCGGGAAGTAATGAGCAGTTCTTC. Amino acids: CASSPQGLAGSNEQFF.

In this sample, this clone turned up a few times. V is TRBV6-4 and J is TRBJ2-2; TRBD2 might be the D (5 bases). The germline V gene has CDR1 MRHNA and CDR2 SNTAGT. There are 16 residues in the CDR3. V was shortened by 0 bases and J by 4 bases, with 12 bases between the two germline ends. The CDR3, as DNA: TGTGCCAGCAGTGACTCAGGCGGAGCGGCCACCGGGGAGCTGTTTTTT. It translates to CASSDSGGAATGELFF.

J is TRBJ2-2 and V is TRBV7-2; no firm D call. The CDR3 has 13 residues. The V end lost 4 bases, the J end lost 2 bases, and 5 bases lay between the germline ends. In germline, CDR1 is SGHTA, CDR2 FQGNSA. In nucleotides, the CDR3 is TGTGCCAGCAGCTCCCGTAACACCGGGGAGCTGTTTTTT. This codes for CASSSRNTGELFF.

The chain has TRBV6-6 and TRBJ2-5; D is unclear. V was trimmed by 5 bases and J by 5 bases, leaving 15 bases between them. Germline values: CDR1 MNHNY, CDR2 SVGAGI (reference sequence). The CDR3 is 14 residues long. The CDR3 nucleotides read TGTGCCAGCAGTCCCTCCGTTCGTGGGGAGACCCAGTACTTC. Translated, it gives CASSPSVRGETQYF.

This clone was found once. The chain links TRBV19 to TRBJ2-3, with 13 bases lining up with TRBD2. The CDR3 runs 15 residues. The trim removed 6 bases at V and 4 bases at J, leaving 4 bases unmatched. In germline, CDR1 is LNHDA, CDR2 SQIVND (reference sequence). This CDR3 is CASSAGLAGSDTQYF. The CDR3 DNA reads as TGTGCCAGTAGCGCGGGACTAGCGGGATCAGATACGCAGTATTTT.

This chain uses TRBV6-4 with TRBJ2-1; 8 bases agree with TRBD1. In germline, CDR1 is MRHNA, CDR2 SNTAGT. The V and J ends lost 6 bases and 5 bases, in that order; junction bases with no gene match: 3. The length of the CDR3 is 13 residues. DNA for the CDR3: TGTGCCAGCAGCCCGGACAGGGACAATGAGCAGTTCTTC. It codes for CASSPDRDNEQFF.

As to this clone: Other DNA sequences within the sample encode an identical CDR3. The V gene is TRBV7-8, the J gene TRBJ2-7; D may be TRBD1 (6 bases). Trimming shortened V by 0 bases and J by 2 bases, and 8 bases separated the two germline ends. The germline V gene has CDR1 SGHVS and CDR2 FQNEAQ. CDR3 size: 14 residues. CDR3 region: CASSLAGQTYEQYF. As DNA, the CDR3 is TGTGCCAGCAGCTTAGCCGGACAGACCTACGAGCAGTACTTC.

The chain is built from TRBV18 and TRBJ2-1; D tentatively reads TRBD1 or TRBD2 (6 bases each). V gave up 1 base and J gave up 8 bases, with 18 bases separating them. This CDR3 is 16 amino acids long. Germline CDR1 KGHSH, CDR2 LQKENI. This CDR3 reads CASSPLRGARVDEQFF. The CDR3, as DNA: TGTGCCAGCTCACCACTTAGGGGGGCTAGAGTTGATGAGCAGTTCTTC. The variable domain in full, with the rest retrieved from reference TRBV18 and TRBJ2-1, is NAGVMQNPRHLVRRRGQEARLRCSPMKGHSHVYWYRQLPEEGLKFMVYLQKENIIDESGMPKERFSAEFPKEGPSILRIQQVVRGDSAAYFCASSPLRGARVDEQFFGPGTRLTVL.

The V call is TRBV5-8, the J call TRBJ1-1; unclear D gene. Trimming took 6 bases from V and 1 from J, leaving 10 bases between them. This CDR3 is 13 amino acids long. Germline V lookup: CDR1 SGHTS, CDR2 YDEGEE. The CDR3 loop reads CASTTIGNTEAFF. In nucleotides, the CDR3 is TGTGCCAGCACCACCATTGGGAACACTGAAGCTTTCTTT.

The chain recombines TRBV25-1 with TRBJ2-5; the D is unclear. V was trimmed by 4 bases and J by 11 bases, leaving 23 bases between them. The CDR3 consists of 15 residues. Germline CDR1 is MGHDK and CDR2 is SYGVNS. CDR3 sequence reads: CASSATPSNYLEQYF. The CDR3 DNA is TGTGCCAGCAGTGCAACCCCTTCCAACTACCTTGAGCAGTACTTC. The full variable domain, its missing parts supplied by reference TRBV25-1 and TRBJ2-5, is EADIYQTPRYLVIGTGKKITLECSQTMGHDKMYWYQQDPGMELHLIHYSYGVNSTEKGDLSSESTVSRIRTEHFPLTLESARPSHTSQYLCASSATPSNYLEQYFGPGTRLLVL.

This clone was observed once. The rearrangement joins TRBV6-1 to TRBJ2-7; weak D call: TRBD1 (7 bases). The CDR3 runs 16 residues. Deletions cut 2 bases from V and 2 bases from J, with 16 bases between. Per the germline V gene, CDR1 is MNHNS and CDR2 is SASEGT. CDR3 sequence (DNA): TGTGCCAGCAGTGAATCCCACAGGGGAGGCGCCTACGAGCAGTACTTC. Its translation: CASSESHRGGAYEQYF.

The rearrangement uses TRBV28 and TRBJ2-1, with 13 nucleotides matching TRBD2. Germline trimming cut 6 bases from V and 8 bases from J; bases unmatched to any gene: 7. Germline values: CDR1 MDHEN, CDR2 SYDVKM. The CDR3 is made up of 15 amino acids. Written as DNA, the CDR3 is TGTGCCAGCAGCCCCGGACTAGCGGGAGCCCATGAGCAGTTCTTC. As protein: CASSPGLAGAHEQFF.